One T cell receptor beta chain is described in this entry. The identical CDR3 is also encoded by other nucleotide sequences in the sample. Trimming stripped 2 bases from V and 0 bases from J, with 9 bases between. The length of the CDR3 is 14 residues. The V gene's germline CDR1 is SGDLS and CDR2 YYNGEE. This sample was included in a study of Ad26.COV2.S vaccination and SARS-CoV-2 variants. Study context: Ad26.COV2.S given intramuscularly, once or twice 56 days apart.

Here immunoSEQ multiplex PCR was the method, and the copy in TCRdb shows in-frame clones only, minus some. Of 400,000 to 450,000 clones listed, 90% were seen once; the top ten hold about 4.5%. Treatment specified: 19 received Ad26.COV2.S at low or high dose, single or two shots; a few received placebo; per-sample allocation not given. At day 63 after the first vaccine or placebo injection, samples were drawn. The sequences come from peripheral blood, collected in a trial of Ad26.COV2.S vaccine versus placebo. This TCR derives from a person between 18 and 65 years old who received the Ad26.COV2.S COVID-19 vaccine or a placebo. The chain links TRBV9 to TRBJ2-7; perhaps TRBD1 as D (5 bases). In DNA, the CDR3 is TGTGCCAGCAGCGTTCAGGGTAGCTCCTACGAGCAGTACTTC. This encodes CASSVQGSSYEQYF.